Presented here are 24 T cell receptor beta chains from one specimen sequenced in a study of T-cell memory formation after mild COVID-19. TCRdb processed the 5' RACE reads anew with MiXCR; each CDR3 protein has one entry. The data show under 200,000 distinct CDR3 sequences, about 9.9% seen once. The sequenced sample was PBMCs or a T cell subset sorted from them (not recorded which). All receptors derive from a young man who had mild COVID-19 (a few samples of this study predate the infection). Cell type and time point are not known.

This clonotype was seen only a few times. V gene TRBV7-9 combines with J gene TRBJ1-1; D gene unclear. CDR1 SEHNR and CDR2 FQNEAQ come from the germline V gene (reference sequence). Between the trimmed V and J ends, which lost 1 base and 6 bases, there was a span of 18 bases. The CDR3 contains 16 residues. This CDR3 reads CASSLGVKLENSEAFF. The CDR3 DNA reads TGTGCCAGCAGCTTAGGAGTGAAGCTGGAAAACTCTGAAGCTTTCTTT. Looking up the rest from reference TRBV7-9 and TRBJ1-1 gives the full variable domain: DTGVSQNPRHKITKRGQNVTFRCDPISEHNRLYWYRQTLGQGPEFLTYFQNEAQLEKSRLLSDRFSAERPKGSFSTLEIQRTEQGDSAMYLCASSLGVKLENSEAFFGQGTRLTVV.

J is TRBJ2-1 and V is TRBV6-5; 9 positions match TRBD2. The CDR3 is 16 residues long. The V and J ends lost 0 bases and 7 bases, in that order; junction bases with no gene match: 7. Germline CDR1 reads MNHEY; CDR2 reads SVGAGI. CDR3 DNA sequence: TGTGCCAGCAGTTACTCGGCGGGGGGGGGCAAGAATGAGCAGTTCTTC. It yields the protein CASSYSAGGGKNEQFF.

This chain links TRBV29-1 with TRBJ2-3, with 7 nucleotides matching TRBD1. The CDR3 covers 15 residues. The ends lost 8 bases at V and 0 bases at J; junction bases unmatched: 11. Germline CDR1 SQVTM, CDR2 ANQGSEA. CDR3 residues: CSTRVGTASTDTQYF. CDR3 in DNA: TGCAGCACGAGAGTCGGGACAGCGAGCACAGATACGCAGTATTTT.

This clonotype was seen many times. The V gene is TRBV20-1, the J gene TRBJ2-4, with D uncertain. CDR3 length: 10 residues. Germline V lookup: CDR1 DFQATT, CDR2 SNEGSKA (reference sequence). V was clipped by 6 bases and J by 5 bases, with 5 bases between them. The CDR3 DNA reads as TGCAGTGCGGCCGAAAACATTCAGTACTTC. Its translation: CSAAENIQYF.

V is TRBV20-1 and J is TRBJ2-7; 7 bases fit TRBD2. This CDR3 spans 14 amino acids. Looked up from germline, CDR1 is DFQATT and CDR2 is SNEGSKA (reference sequence). V was pared by 3 bases and J by 0 bases, with 5 bases of the junction left unmatched. The DNA for the CDR3 is TGCAGTGCTAGTCCAGCGGGGAGCTCCTACGAGCAGTACTTC. Translation: CSASPAGSSYEQYF.

This clonotype has more than one count but fewer than ten. The genes are TRBV28 and TRBJ1-2; TRBD1 might be the D (6 bases). Germline V lookup: CDR1 MDHEN, CDR2 SYDVKM. Trimming removed 5 bases from V and 2 bases from J, with 6 bases in between. CDR3 length: 12 residues. The CDR3 here is CASSRGNYGYTF. CDR3 nucleotide sequence: TGTGCCAGCAGTAGGGGGAACTATGGCTACACCTTC.

The table lists this clonotype with a few counts. The genes are TRBV4-2 and TRBJ2-2; the D is unclear. Germline loops: CDR1 LGHNA, CDR2 YNFKEQ. The CDR3 sequence is 15 residues long. V was trimmed by 3 bases and J by 1 base, leaving 9 bases between them. CDR3 DNA sequence: TGTGCCAGCAGCCACGGTTTTGGGAACACCGGGGAGCTGTTTTTT. It translates to CASSHGFGNTGELFF.

The sample holds a few counts of this clonotype. V and J are TRBV12-3 or TRBV12-4 and TRBJ2-2; 8 positions match TRBD1. This CDR3 spans 15 amino acids. V shed 6 bases and J 1 base; nucleotides not matched to a gene: 4. CDR3 bases: TGTGCCAGCAGAAACGGACAGGGGAACACCGGGGAGCTGTTTTTT. This sequence encodes CASRNGQGNTGELFF.

This clonotype has at least ten counts. This chain uses TRBV7-6 with TRBJ2-3; no clear D gene. There are 13 residues in the CDR3. Trimming took 1 base from V and 6 from J, leaving 8 bases between them. Germline values: CDR1 SGHVS, CDR2 FNYEAQ. As DNA, the CDR3 is TGTGCCAGCAGCTTAGACCGCGCGGATACGCAGTATTTT. It specifies CASSLDRADTQYF.

The gene calls are TRBV14 and TRBJ1-2; 8 nucleotides match TRBD1. The CDR3 consists of 12 residues. J gave up 7 bases and V 4 bases, and 2 bases lay outside the gene matches. Germline-derived CDR1 and CDR2 are SGHDN and FVKESK. The CDR3 bases are TGTGCCAGCAGCCTACAGGGGGTTGGCTACACCTTC. Translating it yields CASSLQGVGYTF.

The table lists this clonotype with a few counts. V usage is TRBV12-3 or TRBV12-4 and J usage is TRBJ2-3; D not certain. V was pared by 4 bases and J by 0 bases, with 11 bases between. This CDR3 contains 15 residues. This CDR3 is CASSSETYSTDTQYF. The CDR3 region has the DNA TGTGCCAGCAGTTCGGAGACTTACAGCACAGATACGCAGTATTTT.

The J gene is TRBJ2-1, the V gene TRBV20-1; 8 bases match TRBD2. CDR3 length equals 14 residues. With 5 bases clipped from V and 7 bases from J, the junction kept 10 bases outside the gene matches. Looked up from germline, CDR1 is DFQATT and CDR2 is SNEGSKA (reference sequence). Here the CDR3 DNA reads TGCAGTGCTGAGCGGGGGCCGAGCGAGAATGAGCAGTTCTTC. It yields the protein CSAERGPSENEQFF.

J is TRBJ1-2 and V is TRBV7-9; TRBD1 is a possible D gene (6 bases). The CDR3 length is 14 residues. From germline, CDR1 is SEHNR and CDR2 FQNEAQ (reference sequence). Trimming removed 5 bases at V and 4 bases at J, with 14 bases between. Here the CDR3 reads CASSLRQDLYGYTF. The CDR3 coding sequence is TGTGCCAGCAGCCTCCGACAGGACCTCTATGGCTACACCTTC.

This clonotype came up many times. The CDR3 bases are TGTGCCAGCAAGGCCCAGGTCACTGAAGCTTTCTTT. Protein: CASKAQVTEAFF. The rearrangement uses TRBV12-3 or TRBV12-4 and TRBJ1-1; D unresolved. V lost 7 bases, J lost 4 bases, and 10 bases lay in between. The CDR3 contains 12 residues.

The CDR3 DNA follows: TGCGCCAGCAGCCAGGCTGGCCCAATTTCACCCCTCCACTTT. Its translation: CASSQAGPISPLHF. The chain joins TRBV4-3 to TRBJ1-6; D gene uncertain. The CDR3 is made up of 14 amino acids. The germline V gene has CDR1 LGHNA and CDR2 YSLEER. V was trimmed by 3 bases and J by 9 bases, leaving 12 bases between them.

The chain is built from TRBV10-3 and TRBJ2-7; unclear D gene. CDR1 and CDR2 from the germline V gene are ENHRY and SYGVKD. This CDR3 region has 13 residues. V was pared by 0 bases and J by 2 bases, with 5 bases between. The CDR3 region has the DNA TGTGCCATCAGTGAGTCAAGGGCCTACGAGCAGTACTTC. It codes for CAISESRAYEQYF.

As regards this clonotype: One end of the junction does not line up with germline, which may come from a read error. The chain joins TRBV18 to TRBJ1-1; D uncertain. This CDR3 comprises 15 residues. The germline V gene has CDR1 KGHSH and CDR2 LQKENI. The CDR3 reads CAISPPIGRDTEAFF. The CDR3 nucleotides read TGTGCCATCTCACCACCGATCGGTCGGGACACTGAAGCTTTCTTT.

In its sample, this clonotype was seen many times. This chain links TRBV7-3 with TRBJ1-1; D is unclear. This CDR3 has 13 amino acids. The germline V gene encodes CDR1 SGHTA and CDR2 FQGTGA. The V gene lost 4 bases and the J gene lost 6 bases, with 12 bases spanning the gap. CDR3 coding DNA: TGTGCCAGCAGCTCCGTCGTCTTCTCTGAAGCTTTCTTT. It encodes CASSSVVFSEAFF.

The chain couples TRBV20-1 to TRBJ1-2; D perhaps matches TRBD1 (5 bases). Trimming left V 0 bases short and J 8 bases short, with 13 bases between. The CDR3 runs to 13 residues. CDR1 DFQATT and CDR2 SNEGSKA come from the germline V gene (reference sequence). DNA for the CDR3: TGCAGTGCTAGAGATCCGGCAGGGCTGGGCTACACCTTC. Translated: CSARDPAGLGYTF.

CDR3 region: CASREVKETQYF. The CDR3 region has the DNA TGTGCCAGCCGAGAAGTAAAAGAGACCCAGTACTTC. The chain uses TRBV2 and TRBJ2-5; no clear D gene. In germline, CDR1 is SNHLY, CDR2 FYNNEI. This CDR3 is built from 12 residues. Trimming took 8 bases from V and 3 from J, leaving 10 bases between them.

The chain employs TRBV20-1 and TRBJ1-2; TRBD1 matches 10 bases. The CDR3 is made up of 14 amino acids. V shed 4 bases and J 7 bases; nucleotides not matched to a gene: 9. Looked up from germline, CDR1 is DFQATT and CDR2 is SNEGSKA (reference sequence). CDR3: CSATRQGASGGYTF. CDR3 bases: TGCAGTGCTACCCGACAGGGGGCGTCCGGTGGCTACACCTTC.

This clonotype turned up a few times. This chain joins TRBV4-1 and TRBJ1-1; 9 bases are shared with TRBD1. This CDR3 has 15 amino acids. Per germline, CDR1 MGHRA and CDR2 YSYEKL. The junction had 9 bases not matched to a gene; V was cut back by 7 bases and J by 3 bases. The chain's CDR3 is CASTANRGLDTEAFF. Written as DNA, the CDR3 is TGCGCCAGCACCGCCAACAGGGGGCTCGACACTGAAGCTTTCTTT.

This chain connects TRBV29-1 to TRBJ1-2, with D tentatively TRBD1 (5 bases). The germline V gene encodes CDR1 SQVTM and CDR2 ANQGSEA. The CDR3 extends over 11 amino acids. V was trimmed by 5 bases and J by 8 bases, leaving 12 bases between them. The CDR3 spells CSVSGSEGYTF. Here the CDR3 DNA reads TGCAGCGTTTCAGGGTCGGAAGGCTACACCTTC. Supplemented by reference TRBV29-1 and TRBJ1-2, the full variable domain reads SAVISQKPSRDICQRGTSLTIQCQVDSQVTMMFWYRQQPGQSLTLIATANQGSEATYESGFVIDKFPISRPNLTFSTLTVSNMSPEDSSIYLCSVSGSEGYTFGSGTRLTVV.

This chain uses TRBV6-6 with TRBJ1-5; D gene ambiguous. The length of the CDR3 is 15 residues. Germline assignment: CDR1 MNHNY and CDR2 SVGAGI (reference sequence). V gave up 2 bases and J gave up 3 bases, with 11 bases separating them. The CDR3 sequence is CASSYLADLNQPQHF. DNA for the CDR3: TGTGCCAGCAGTTACCTGGCGGACCTCAATCAGCCCCAGCATTTT.